These 8 T cell receptor beta chains share one sample of origin, sequenced in a study of T cells in Graves' hyperthyroidism and ophthalmopathy. RNA transcripts served as the template for amplifying TCR beta CDR3 regions. TCR CDR3 underwent first-round RT-PCR with the HTBI primer set. A single record per CDR3 protein comes from TCRdb applying MiXCR to the multiplex PCR reads. The table records more than 350,000 distinct CDR3 sequences, about 16% of them present only once. The specimen sequenced was blood. Receptors were obtained from a woman aged 60 to 75 with Graves' ophthalmopathy.

This clonotype was seen a single time. This chain uses TRBV29-1 with TRBJ1-5; D perhaps matches TRBD1 (5 bases). Germline CDR1 is SQVTM and CDR2 is ANQGSEA. Between the trimmed V and J ends, which lost 7 bases and 7 bases, there was a span of 14 bases. The CDR3 covers 12 residues. The CDR3 DNA is TGCAGCGGTGAGGGACCCGAGCAGCCCCAGCATTTT. Protein: CSGEGPEQPQHF.

This clonotype came up many times. The V gene is TRBV28, the J gene TRBJ2-3; possibly TRBD1 for D (5 bases). The ends were cut back, 5 bases at V and 5 bases at J, with 23 bases in the middle. This CDR3 has 17 residues. The germline V gene has CDR1 MDHEN and CDR2 SYDVKM. The CDR3 loop is CASSPLGAVASGDTQYF. The CDR3 coding sequence is TGTGCCAGCAGTCCCCTAGGGGCCGTAGCCTCGGGAGATACGCAGTATTTT.

This clonotype was counted ten times or more. The chain uses TRBV28 and TRBJ1-2; the match to TRBD1 covers 8 bases. The CDR3 has 15 amino acids. V gave up 5 bases and J gave up 0 bases; unmatched junction bases: 5. The germline V gene encodes CDR1 MDHEN and CDR2 SYDVKM. DNA of the CDR3: TGTGCCAGCAGTCGGCGGGACAGGCCTAACTATGGCTACACCTTC. Its protein product is CASSRRDRPNYGYTF.

The J gene is TRBJ2-7, the V gene TRBV5-1; D is possibly TRBD1 (6 bases). The ends were cut back, 4 bases at V and 3 bases at J, with 17 bases in the middle. CDR1 is SGHRS, CDR2 YFSETQ, per germline. The CDR3 consists of 15 residues. The CDR3 sequence: CASSVETGYSYEQYF. Written as DNA, the CDR3 is TGCGCCAGCAGCGTAGAAACAGGGTATAGCTACGAGCAGTACTTC.

In regard to this clonotype: This sequence may be a read error, since a much larger clone differs from it by one base. The chain has TRBV27 and TRBJ2-4, with a tentative D call TRBD1 (6 bases). V lost 5 bases, J lost 6 bases, and 20 bases lay in between. Germline-derived CDR1 and CDR2 are MNHEY and SMNVEV (reference sequence). The CDR3 extends over 16 amino acids. In DNA form, the CDR3 reads TGTGCCAGCAGTACACATCCTGATCCCAGGGGAAACATTCAGTACTTC. Amino acid sequence: CASSTHPDPRGNIQYF.

This chain joins TRBV12-3 or TRBV12-4 and TRBJ1-6; 9 bases map to TRBD1. This CDR3 is 14 amino acids long. Trimming removed 4 bases from V and 6 bases from J; junction bases left unmatched: 1. The DNA for the CDR3 is TGTGCCAGCAGTTCGGGACAGGGTAATTCACCCCTCCACTTT. It is translated as CASSSGQGNSPLHF.

This clonotype showed up many times. V is TRBV5-1 and J is TRBJ2-2; 8 bases align to TRBD1. This CDR3 is 18 amino acids long. J was trimmed by 3 bases and V by 0 bases; bases with no gene match: 10. Germline CDR1 and CDR2: SGHRS and YFSETQ. The CDR3 is CASSLGARGRKDTGELFF. The CDR3 bases are TGCGCCAGCAGCTTGGGAGCCAGGGGGCGGAAGGACACCGGGGAGCTGTTTTTT.

This clonotype occurred a few times. The gene calls are TRBV12-3 or TRBV12-4 and TRBJ1-2; D gene unclear. This CDR3 contains 13 residues. Trimming shortened V by 7 bases and J by 8 bases, and 17 bases separated the two germline ends. CDR3 bases: TGTGCCAGCACCAGTACACTACGAGACGGCTACACCTTC. Its translation: CASTSTLRDGYTF.